Below are 18 T cell receptor beta chains sequenced from a single sample in a study of cytomegalovirus exposure and HLA in healthy donors (dated 2017 in TCRdb). Libraries were built with the immunoSEQ multiplex PCR assay. For the multiplex PCR, a mixture combining 60 forward primers for TCR Vbeta segments and 13 reverse primers for TCR Jbeta segments was used. TCRdb re-hosts the immuneACCESS table, in-frame sequences only. Its copies lack some clones; in the studies checked, an unresolved V gene accounts for under half of them, and the cause for the rest is not known. The sample has 30,000 to 35,000 clones on record. The leading ten clones occupy 3% to 3.5% of the sample. Material: PBMCs. Receptors were obtained from a woman in her thirties or forties in good health and CMV-seropositive.

The V gene is TRBV29-1, the J gene TRBJ2-3, with 11 bases aligning to TRBD2. The CDR3 has 14 amino acids. With V trimmed by 7 bases and J by 7 bases, 10 bases remained unmatched. Germline lookup yields CDR1 SQVTM and CDR2 ANQGSEA. This CDR3 reads CSEGSSGRDNTQYF. CDR3 in DNA: TGCAGCGAAGGGAGTAGCGGGAGGGATAATACGCAGTATTTT.

The J gene is TRBJ2-7, the V gene TRBV28, with D perhaps matching TRBD1 (5 bases). Looked up from germline, CDR1 is MDHEN and CDR2 is SYDVKM. The CDR3 runs to 14 residues. Trimming left V 6 bases short and J 2 bases short, with 14 bases between. The CDR3 is CASSGWGRAYEQYF. CDR3 coding DNA: TGTGCCAGCAGCGGGTGGGGCCGCGCCTACGAGCAGTACTTC. The whole variable domain, filled in from reference TRBV28 and TRBJ2-7, reads DVKVTQSSRYLVKRTGEKVFLECVQDMDHENMFWYRQDPGLGLRLIYFSYDVKMKEKGDIPEGYSVSREKKERFSLILESASTNQTSMYLCASSGWGRAYEQYFGPGTRLTVT.

This chain joins TRBV9 and TRBJ1-1; 8 bases match TRBD1. CDR3 size: 13 residues. Germline V gene lookup returns CDR1 SGDLS and CDR2 YYNGEE. Trimming at V came to 2 bases and at J to 5 bases, leaving 2 bases not matched to a gene. The CDR3, as DNA: TGTGCCAGCAGCGTCACAGGGGGGACTGAAGCTTTCTTT. It yields the protein CASSVTGGTEAFF.

The V call is TRBV5-1, the J call TRBJ2-2, with 8 bases identical to TRBD1. CDR3 length: 16 amino acids. With V trimmed by 7 bases and J by 0 bases, 8 bases remained unmatched. CDR1 and CDR2 (germline): SGHRS, YFSETQ. In DNA form, the CDR3 reads TGCGCCAGCCATAGGGGACAGGCCTCGAACACCGGGGAGCTGTTTTTT. It is translated as CASHRGQASNTGELFF. Using reference TRBV5-1 and TRBJ2-2 for the parts outside the CDR3, the full variable domain is KAGVTQTPRYLIKTRGQQVTLSCSPISGHRSVSWYQQTPGQGLQFLFEYFSETQRNKGNFPGRFSGRQFSNSRSEMNVSTLELGDSALYLCASHRGQASNTGELFFGEGSRLTVL.

V gene TRBV28 combines with J gene TRBJ2-7; TRBD2 matches 8 bases. The trim removed 2 bases at V and 2 bases at J, leaving 2 bases unmatched. The CDR3 length is 14 residues. Germline values: CDR1 MDHEN, CDR2 SYDVKM. CDR3 protein: CASSLIGRAYEQYF. CDR3 DNA sequence: TGTGCCAGCAGTTTAATCGGGAGGGCCTACGAGCAGTACTTC.

The gene calls are TRBV9 and TRBJ2-1, with 7 bases identical to TRBD2. The CDR3 runs 14 residues. In germline, CDR1 is SGDLS, CDR2 YYNGEE. V was clipped by 0 bases and J by 4 bases; unmatched bases: 1. CDR3 sequence (DNA): TGTGCCAGCAGCGTAGGGGGACTATACAATGAGCAGTTCTTC. Protein sequence: CASSVGGLYNEQFF. Variable domain in full (rest from reference TRBV9 and TRBJ2-1): DSGVTQTPKHLITATGQRVTLRCSPRSGDLSVYWYQQSLDQGLQFLIQYYNGEERAKGNILERFSAQQFPDLHSELNLSSLELGDSALYFCASSVGGLYNEQFFGPGTRLTVL.

The chain recombines TRBV5-1 with TRBJ1-1; D is unresolved. The CDR3 consists of 14 residues. Germline loops: CDR1 SGHRS, CDR2 YFSETQ. V was trimmed by 0 bases and J by 1 base, leaving 7 bases between them. The CDR3 nucleotides read TGCGCCAGCAGCTTGGGACATACGAACACTGAAGCTTTCTTT. Translated: CASSLGHTNTEAFF.

J is TRBJ2-1 and V is TRBV5-1, with a tentative D call TRBD2 (5 bases). The ends were cut back, 4 bases at V and 7 bases at J, with 15 bases in the middle. This CDR3 spans 14 amino acids. The germline V gene has CDR1 SGHRS and CDR2 YFSETQ. The CDR3 protein is CASSAGLRWNEQFF. Here the CDR3 DNA reads TGCGCCAGCAGCGCCGGACTTAGATGGAATGAGCAGTTCTTC.

This chain uses TRBV19 with TRBJ1-1, with 7 bases fitting TRBD1. Trimming took 7 bases from V and 1 from J; bases not matched to a gene: 9. Germline CDR1 LNHDA, CDR2 SQIVND (reference sequence). This CDR3 has 15 residues. CDR3 loop: CASTRDRVGNTEAFF. The CDR3 DNA reads as TGTGCCAGTACCAGAGACAGGGTTGGGAACACTGAAGCTTTCTTT.

V is TRBV19 and J is TRBJ1-5, with TRBD1 matching 8 bases. V lost 5 bases and J lost 6; bases outside the gene matches: 9. Germline loops: CDR1 LNHDA, CDR2 SQIVND (reference sequence). This CDR3 spans 15 amino acids. DNA of the CDR3: TGTGCCAGTAGTGCCCCCCGACAGGGGAGTCAGCCCCAGCATTTT. It encodes CASSAPRQGSQPQHF.

The J gene is TRBJ2-2, the V gene TRBV19, with 10 nucleotides matching TRBD2. The germline gives CDR1 LNHDA, CDR2 SQIVND (reference sequence). The CDR3 has 18 residues. Trimming took 3 bases from V and 6 from J; bases not matched to a gene: 13. CDR3 in amino acids: CASSINPGGSGRAGELFF. The DNA for the CDR3 is TGTGCCAGTAGTATCAACCCCGGGGGGAGCGGGAGGGCCGGGGAGCTGTTTTTT. Based on the CDR3 plus reference TRBV19 and TRBJ2-2, the full variable domain is DGGITQSPKYLFRKEGQNVTLSCEQNLNHDAMYWYRQDPGQGLRLIYYSQIVNDFQKGDIAEGYSVSREKKESFPLTVTSAQKNPTAFYLCASSINPGGSGRAGELFFGEGSRLTVL.

V usage is TRBV14 and J usage is TRBJ2-7, with a tentative D call TRBD2 (5 bases). The V end was cut by 6 bases, the J end by 12 bases, with 18 bases between. This CDR3 is built from 12 residues. The germline V gene encodes CDR1 SGHDN and CDR2 FVKESK. CDR3 DNA sequence: TGTGCCAGCAGACAAAGCGGTGTAGGACGGTACTTC. This gives the protein CASRQSGVGRYF. Based on the CDR3 plus reference TRBV14 and TRBJ2-7, the full variable domain is EAGVTQFPSHSVIEKGQTVTLRCDPISGHDNLYWYRRVMGKEIKFLLHFVKESKQDESGMPNNRFLAERTGGTYSTLKVQPAELEDSGVYFCASRQSGVGRYFGPGTRLTVT.

V is TRBV18 and J is TRBJ1-2; tentatively, D is TRBD1 (5 bases). V shed 3 bases and J shed 0 bases, with 17 bases lying between them. The CDR3 totals 17 residues. Germline V gives CDR1 KGHSH, CDR2 LQKENI. The CDR3 protein is CASSPDRQGWSNYGYTF. DNA of the CDR3: TGTGCCAGCTCACCCGATAGGCAGGGATGGTCTAACTATGGCTACACCTTC.

The genes are TRBV19 and TRBJ1-2; 9 bases are shared with TRBD1. The CDR3 totals 14 residues. V trimming: 7 bases; J trimming: 5 bases; junction bases outside the gene matches: 8. Per the germline V gene, CDR1 is LNHDA and CDR2 is SQIVND (reference sequence). CDR3 in DNA: TGTGCCAGTACCCCGACAGGGGGAGAGTATGGCTACACCTTC. This translates into CASTPTGGEYGYTF.

This chain joins TRBV4-3 and TRBJ1-2, with D maybe TRBD1 (6 bases). Germline V lookup: CDR1 LGHNA, CDR2 YSLEER. This CDR3 comprises 16 residues. Trimming took off 4 bases at V and 1 base at J, with 16 bases between the two ends. CDR3 coding DNA: TGCGCCAGCAGCCCAGTCGGGACATCCCTTAACTATGGCTACACCTTC. Its translation: CASSPVGTSLNYGYTF.

CDR3 sequence (DNA): TGTGCCAGCGGTACTAGCGGGAACAATGAGCAGTTCTTC. Its translation is CASGTSGNNEQFF. The J gene is TRBJ2-1, the V gene TRBV9, with 10 bases identical to TRBD2. The CDR3 spans 13 residues. V lost 7 bases to trimming and J lost 5 bases; unmatched junction nucleotides: 3. Germline V CDR1 and CDR2: SGDLS, YYNGEE.

This chain joins TRBV6-5 and TRBJ1-2, with 7 nucleotides matching TRBD1. CDR3 length equals 13 residues. V lost 7 bases to trimming and J lost 9 bases; unmatched junction nucleotides: 11. Germline V gene sequence: CDR1 MNHEY, CDR2 SVGAGI. The CDR3 region has the DNA TGTGCCAGCAAGACAGGGCCACTAAATAGCTACACCTTC. This codes for CASKTGPLNSYTF.

This sequence joins TRBV4-3 and TRBJ2-2; TRBD2 aligns across 11 bases. The CDR3 totals 19 residues. With 1 base clipped from V and 4 bases from J, the junction kept 11 bases outside the gene matches. CDR1 and CDR2 from the germline V gene are LGHNA and YSLEER. The CDR3 DNA reads TGCGCCAGCAGCCAAGGGTACACTAGCGGGAGATTGAGCACCGGGGAGCTGTTTTTT. Residues: CASSQGYTSGRLSTGELFF.